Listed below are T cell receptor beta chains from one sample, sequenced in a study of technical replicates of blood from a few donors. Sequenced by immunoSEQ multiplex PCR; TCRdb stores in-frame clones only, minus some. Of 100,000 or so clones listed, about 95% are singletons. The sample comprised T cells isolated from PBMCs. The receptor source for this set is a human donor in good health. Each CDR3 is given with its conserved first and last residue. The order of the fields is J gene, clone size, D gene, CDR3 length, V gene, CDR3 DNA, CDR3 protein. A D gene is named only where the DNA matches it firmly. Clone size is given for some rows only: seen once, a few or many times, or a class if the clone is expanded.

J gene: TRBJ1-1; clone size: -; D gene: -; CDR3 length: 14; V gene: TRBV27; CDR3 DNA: TGTGCCAGCAGTTTAGGGGACACCTACACTGAAGCTTTCTTT; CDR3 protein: CASSLGDTYTEAFF
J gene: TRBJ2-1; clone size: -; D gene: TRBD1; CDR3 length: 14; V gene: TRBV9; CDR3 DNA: TGTGCCAGCAGCGCGACAGGGGGCTACAATGAGCAGTTCTTC; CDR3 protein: CASSATGGYNEQFF
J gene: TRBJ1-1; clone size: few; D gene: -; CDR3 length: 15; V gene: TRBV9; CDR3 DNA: TGTGCCAGCAGCGTAGTAGACAGTGGAAGCACTGAAGCTTTCTTT; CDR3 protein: CASSVVDSGSTEAFF
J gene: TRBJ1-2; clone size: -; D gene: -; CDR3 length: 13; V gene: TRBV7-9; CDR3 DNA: TGTGCCAGCAGCCCGTCCGGGGGTCGGGGCTACACCTTC; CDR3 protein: CASSPSGGRGYTF
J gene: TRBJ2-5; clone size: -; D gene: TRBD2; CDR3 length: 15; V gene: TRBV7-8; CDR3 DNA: TGTGCCAGCAGGGACGCTAGCGGGAGATGGGAGACCCAGTACTTC; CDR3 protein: CASRDASGRWETQYF
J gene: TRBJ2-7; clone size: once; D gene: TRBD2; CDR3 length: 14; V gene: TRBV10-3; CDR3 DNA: TGTGCCATCGGAGGGAGCGGGAGTGGATACGAGCAGTACTTC; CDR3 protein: CAIGGSGSGYEQYF
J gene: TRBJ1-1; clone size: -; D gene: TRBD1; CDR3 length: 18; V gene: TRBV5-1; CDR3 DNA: TGCGCCAGCAGCGGCCGGGACAGGGAAAGTAAAATGAACACTGAAGCTTTCTTT; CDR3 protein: CASSGRDRESKMNTEAFF
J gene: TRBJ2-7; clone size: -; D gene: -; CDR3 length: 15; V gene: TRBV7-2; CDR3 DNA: TGTGCCAGCAGCTTAGAACGAGGGATCTCCTACGAGCAGTACTTC; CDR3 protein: CASSLERGISYEQYF
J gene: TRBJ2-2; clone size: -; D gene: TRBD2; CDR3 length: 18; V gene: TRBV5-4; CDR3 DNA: TGTGCCAGCAGCTTGTTTGGTAGCGGGAGAGGGGACACCGGGGAGCTGTTTTTT; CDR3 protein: CASSLFGSGRGDTGELFF
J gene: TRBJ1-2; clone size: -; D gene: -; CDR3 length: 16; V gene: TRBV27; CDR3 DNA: TGTGCCAGCAGTTTATCGATTTGGGGTGAGGGCTATGGCTACACCTTC; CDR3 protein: CASSLSIWGEGYGYTF
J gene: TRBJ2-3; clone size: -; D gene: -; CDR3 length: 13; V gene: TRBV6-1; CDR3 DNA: TGTGCCAGCAGTGAAACTAGTCCAAATACGCAGTATTTT; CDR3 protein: CASSETSPNTQYF